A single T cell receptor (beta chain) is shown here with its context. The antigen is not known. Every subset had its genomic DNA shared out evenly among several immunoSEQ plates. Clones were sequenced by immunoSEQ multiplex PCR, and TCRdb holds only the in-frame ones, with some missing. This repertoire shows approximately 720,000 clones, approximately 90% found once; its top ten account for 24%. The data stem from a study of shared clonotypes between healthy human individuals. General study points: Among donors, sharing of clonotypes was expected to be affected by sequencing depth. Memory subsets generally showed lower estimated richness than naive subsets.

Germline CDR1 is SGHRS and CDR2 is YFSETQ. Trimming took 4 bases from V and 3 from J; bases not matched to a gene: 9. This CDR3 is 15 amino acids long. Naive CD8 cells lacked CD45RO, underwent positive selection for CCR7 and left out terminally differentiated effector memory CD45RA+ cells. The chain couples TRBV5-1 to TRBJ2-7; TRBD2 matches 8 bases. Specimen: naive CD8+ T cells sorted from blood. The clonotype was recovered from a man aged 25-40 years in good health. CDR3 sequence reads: CASSLSGTFFYEQYF. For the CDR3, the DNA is TGCGCCAGCAGCCTTAGCGGGACGTTCTTCTACGAGCAGTACTTC.